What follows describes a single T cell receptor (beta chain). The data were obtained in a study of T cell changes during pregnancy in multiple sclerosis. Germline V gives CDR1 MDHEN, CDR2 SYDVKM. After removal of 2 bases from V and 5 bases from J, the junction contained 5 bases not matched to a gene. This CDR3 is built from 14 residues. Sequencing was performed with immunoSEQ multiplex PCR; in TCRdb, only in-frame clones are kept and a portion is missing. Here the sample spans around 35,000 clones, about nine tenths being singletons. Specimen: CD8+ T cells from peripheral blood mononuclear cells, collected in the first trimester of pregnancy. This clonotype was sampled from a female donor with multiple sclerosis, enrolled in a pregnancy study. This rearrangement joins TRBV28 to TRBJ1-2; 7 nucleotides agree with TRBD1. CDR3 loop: CASSLTGQQYGYTF. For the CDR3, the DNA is TGTGCCAGCAGTTTAACGGGACAGCAATATGGCTACACCTTC.